This TCR beta chain was identified during a study of cytotoxic CD8 clonotypes in ibrutinib-treated CLL. Findings and limits, study-wide: Public clonotypes (which were uncommon) either contracted or remained stable on treatment.

Comments on this clone: What it recognizes is unknown.

The method was immunoSEQ multiplex PCR; TCRdb's version includes in-frame clones alone and lacks a portion of them. The sample includes approximately 150,000 clones, roughly four fifths seen only once; the top ten take 4.6%. The germline CDR1 and CDR2 sequences are SGHAT and FQNNGV. This CDR3 has 13 amino acids. V was pared by 5 bases and J by 13 bases, with 13 bases of the junction left unmatched. The source of roughly 1.9 micrograms of genomic DNA for TCR beta libraries was cryopreserved PBMCs. The origin of this receptor is a human donor with chronic lymphocytic leukemia. The chain links TRBV11-2 to TRBJ1-1, with 7 bases aligning to TRBD1. This specimen was PBMCs, taken after 24 months of ibrutinib treatment. Here the CDR3 reads CASSPNNRGIGFF. CDR3 DNA: TGTGCCAGCAGCCCTAATAACAGGGGAATTGGTTTCTTT.